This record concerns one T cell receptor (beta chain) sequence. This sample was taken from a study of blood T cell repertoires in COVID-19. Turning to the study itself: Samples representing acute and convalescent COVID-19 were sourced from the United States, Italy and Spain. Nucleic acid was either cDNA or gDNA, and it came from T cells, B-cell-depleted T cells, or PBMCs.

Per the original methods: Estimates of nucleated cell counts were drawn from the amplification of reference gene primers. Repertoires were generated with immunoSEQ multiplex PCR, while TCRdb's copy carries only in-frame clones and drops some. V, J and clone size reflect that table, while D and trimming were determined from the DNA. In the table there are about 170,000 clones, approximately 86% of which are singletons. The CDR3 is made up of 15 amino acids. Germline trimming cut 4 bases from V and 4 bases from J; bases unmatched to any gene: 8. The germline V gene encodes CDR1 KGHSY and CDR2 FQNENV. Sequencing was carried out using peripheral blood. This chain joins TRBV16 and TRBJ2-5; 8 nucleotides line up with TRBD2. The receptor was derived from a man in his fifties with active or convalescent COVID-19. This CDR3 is CASSPHRGGGETQYF. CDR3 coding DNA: TGTGCCAGCAGCCCCCATCGGGGGGGTGGAGAGACCCAGTACTTC.